These T cell receptor beta chains were read from a single sample in a study of shared clonotypes between healthy human individuals. Repertoires were generated with immunoSEQ multiplex PCR, while TCRdb's copy carries only in-frame clones and drops some. The data show roughly 2 million clones, with 90% to 95% seen just once and under 0.15% held by the top ten. Sequencing was performed on naive CD4+ T cells sorted from blood. The origin of the receptors is a man younger than 35 in good health. Each CDR3 is given with its conserved first and last residue. A D gene is named only where the DNA matches it firmly. Not every row has a clone size; where given, it reads once, few, many or a size class.

clone_size	v_call	j_call	d_call	cdr3_nt	cdr3_aa
.	TRBV29-1	TRBJ2-7	TRBD2	TGCAGCGTTCGACTAGCGGGGGGTTCCTACGAGCAGTACTTC	CSVRLAGGSYEQYF
.	TRBV6-1	TRBJ2-1	.	TGTGCCAGCAGCGTCCAGGGCTATGAGCAGTTCTTC	CASSVQGYEQFF
.	TRBV27	TRBJ1-5	.	TGTGCCAGCAGCAGGGACTTCGAACAGCCCCAGCATTTT	CASSRDFEQPQHF
.	TRBV5-6	TRBJ2-1	TRBD2	TGTGCCAGCAGCTTTCCCGGCACTAGCGTCAATGAGCAGTTCTTC	CASSFPGTSVNEQFF
.	TRBV30	TRBJ1-2	TRBD1	TGTGCCTGGAGTGTTGGGGACAGCTATGGCTACACCTTC	CAWSVGDSYGYTF
.	TRBV5-1	TRBJ1-5	TRBD1	TGCGCCAGCAGCCCAGGGACAGCGGAGGGGAAGCCCCAGCATTTT	CASSPGTAEGKPQHF
.	TRBV6-6	TRBJ2-1	TRBD2	TGTGCCAGCAGTTACTCTAGGGAGCGGGGCTACAATGAGCAGTTCTTC	CASSYSRERGYNEQFF
.	TRBV29-1	TRBJ2-7	.	TGCAGCGTTGGGTCCAGATTACGCTCCTACGAGCAGTACTTC	CSVGSRLRSYEQYF
.	TRBV15	TRBJ2-7	TRBD1	TGTGCCACCAGCAGAGAAAGGGACAGGATCTACGAGCAGTACTTC	CATSRERDRIYEQYF
.	TRBV18	TRBJ2-1	TRBD1	TGTGCCAGCTCACCCGGGACAGGGGTAGGCCACAATGAGCAGTTCTTC	CASSPGTGVGHNEQFF
.	TRBV4-1	TRBJ1-6	.	TGCGCCAGCAGCCAAGATCAAGGACACACCACGAGCTCCTATAATTCACCCCTCCACTTT	CASSQDQGHTTSSYNSPLHF
.	TRBV5-4	TRBJ1-2	TRBD1	TGTGCCAGCAGCTTGCAACAGGGGTTGCCCCTGGGCTACACCTTC	CASSLQQGLPLGYTF
.	TRBV18	TRBJ2-7	.	TGTGCCAGCTCACCACCGGCGGAGACCTACGAGCAGTACTTC	CASSPPAETYEQYF
.	TRBV10-3	TRBJ1-2	TRBD1	TGTGCCATCAGTGAGGGACAGGGGGCCATGGTAGGCTACACCTTC	CAISEGQGAMVGYTF
.	TRBV6-1	TRBJ2-7	.	TGTGCCAGCAGAGAGACAGTAAACAACTACGAGCAGTACTTC	CASRETVNNYEQYF
once	TRBV7-2	TRBJ1-1	.	TGTGCCAGCAGCTTATTAGAGGGGAACACTGAAGCTTTCTTT	CASSLLEGNTEAFF
.	TRBV5-8	TRBJ2-2	.	TGTGCCAGCAGTTCACGATCGGACTGGACAAACACCGGGGAGCTGTTTTTT	CASSSRSDWTNTGELFF